One and the same sample provided the 5 T cell receptor beta chains below, sequenced in a study of blood T cell repertoires in COVID-19. Assay used: immunoSEQ multiplex PCR; TCRdb lists only in-frame clones, some missing. The sample contains about 64,000 clones, 86% of which appear only once. Material for sequencing was peripheral blood. These receptors originate from a man aged 45 to 65 with active COVID-19.

The chain carries TRBV5-7 and TRBJ2-7; tentative D call: TRBD1 (6 bases). TRBV5-7 is annotated as an ORF whose role is uncertain. With 4 bases removed from V and 4 bases from J, the gap between germline ends came to 18 bases. This CDR3 is built from 15 residues. The CDR3 here is CASSIPGTPLYEQYF. The DNA for the CDR3 is TGTGCCAGCAGCATTCCCGGGACACCCTTATACGAGCAGTACTTC.

This clone is a singleton in its sample. This CDR3 is CASTLSGRGETQYF. In DNA, the CDR3 is TGTGCCAGCACCCTTAGCGGGAGAGGCGAGACCCAGTACTTC. The genes are TRBV7-2 and TRBJ2-5, with 9 bases lining up with TRBD2. The CDR3 consists of 14 residues. Germline V CDR1 and CDR2: SGHTA, FQGNSA. The V gene end was trimmed by 7 bases and the J gene end by 5 bases; junction bases not matched to a gene: 8.

The chain carries TRBV5-8 and TRBJ2-7, with 8 positions matching TRBD1. This CDR3 spans 16 amino acids. J was trimmed by 8 bases and V by 3 bases; bases with no gene match: 16. Germline assignment: CDR1 SGHTS and CDR2 YDEGEE. The CDR3: CASSSPRAGGVHKQYF. For the CDR3, the DNA is TGTGCCAGCAGCTCCCCCAGGGCAGGGGGCGTACACAAGCAGTACTTC.

The rearrangement links TRBV12-3 or TRBV12-4 to TRBJ2-7; the match to TRBD2 covers 7 bases. The trim removed 6 bases at V and 2 bases at J, leaving 4 bases unmatched. The CDR3 extends over 13 amino acids. The CDR3 nucleotides are TGTGCCAGCAGGGCCGGGACTACCTACGAGCAGTACTTC. Translating gives CASRAGTTYEQYF.

The chain links TRBV27 to TRBJ2-7, with 8 bases identical to TRBD1. V gave up 8 bases and J gave up 7 bases; unmatched junction bases: 4. CDR3 length equals 11 residues. The V gene's germline CDR1 is MNHEY and CDR2 SMNVEV (reference sequence). The CDR3 sequence is CASSTGVEQYF. CDR3 DNA: TGTGCCAGCTCGACAGGGGTAGAGCAGTACTTC.